Listed below are T cell receptor beta chains from one sample, sequenced in a study of T cells in Graves' hyperthyroidism and ophthalmopathy. Each CDR3 protein is one row after TCRdb ran MiXCR on the multiplex PCR reads. The repertoire holds 470,000 or so distinct CDR3 sequences, about a fifth seen once, with around 27% in the top ten. The specimen sequenced was blood. The receptors were sampled from a man aged 18 to 29 with Graves' hyperthyroidism. The CDR3 runs from the conserved cysteine through the conserved F or W. D genes are given only for firm matches. Expanded clones get a size class; other rows say once, few or many, or leave the size out.

TRBD1,many,15,TRBJ1-2,TRBV12-3/TRBV12-4,TGTGCCAGCAGCACCGGACGGGACAGGGGACCTGGCTACACCTTC,CASSTGRDRGPGYTF
TRBD1,few,15,TRBJ1-6,TRBV28,TGTGCCTGCCAAAGGGTTGGACAGGGCCATTCACCCCTCCACTTT,CACQRVGQGHSPLHF
TRBD1,many,16,TRBJ2-3,TRBV6-4,TGTGCCAGCAGTGACTCGACAGGGGGAGGCACAGATACGCAGTATTTT,CASSDSTGGGTDTQYF
.,few,14,TRBJ2-7,TRBV6-1,TGTGCCAGCAGTGAGGAGGCCACAGAGGACGAGCAGTACTTC,CASSEEATEDEQYF
TRBD1,many,16,TRBJ2-7,TRBV7-6,TGTGCCAGCAGCTTAGTAACTTCAACAGGGGTGCACGAGCAGTACTTC,CASSLVTSTGVHEQYF
TRBD2,.,15,TRBJ2-5,TRBV20-1,TGCAGTGCTAGTCCCGCTAGCGGGAGAGTCGAGACCCAGTACTTC,CSASPASGRVETQYF
.,.,11,TRBJ1-1,TRBV20-1,TGCAGTGCTCCGAGTTCCACTGAAGCTTTCTTT,CSAPSSTEAFF
.,many,12,TRBJ1-2,TRBV6-1,TGTGCCAGCAGTGAACGGTCTGCCGGCTACACCTTC,CASSERSAGYTF
.,many,13,TRBJ2-5,TRBV11-2,TGTGCCAGCAGCTTAGGAGGGACTCGGCCCCAGTACTTC,CASSLGGTRPQYF
.,.,18,TRBJ2-5,TRBV6-1,TGTGCCAGCAGAACAGGGGGGAGAGGACTAGCAGCGATCGAGACCCAGTACTTC,CASRTGGRGLAAIETQYF
.,many,15,TRBJ1-1,TRBV11-2,TGTGCCAGCAGCTTAGACCGGGACGGTCACACTGAAGCTTTCTTT,CASSLDRDGHTEAFF
TRBD1,many,16,TRBJ2-7,TRBV6-5,TGTGCCAGCAGTTACTTTCGGACAGGGGTCCCCAACGAGCAGTACTTC,CASSYFRTGVPNEQYF
.,many,15,TRBJ1-6,TRBV15,TGTGCCACCAGCAGAGAGGTGACAGGAGGGTCACCCCTCCACTTT,CATSREVTGGSPLHF
.,many,13,TRBJ1-2,TRBV28,TGTGCCACCTCCTACCGGGGGTACTATGGCTACACCTTC,CATSYRGYYGYTF
.,many,12,TRBJ1-1,TRBV28,TGTGCCAGCAGTTTATTGGGGAGGGAAGCTTTCTTT,CASSLLGREAFF
.,few,15,TRBJ2-5,TRBV7-9,TGTGCCAGCAGCTCCCACAGCGGCCCCCAAGAGACCCAGTACTTC,CASSSHSGPQETQYF
TRBD1,many,15,TRBJ2-5,TRBV6-5,TGTGCCAGCAGTCTCGGACAGGGGGCGCAGAAGACCCAGTACTTC,CASSLGQGAQKTQYF
.,many,14,TRBJ2-7,TRBV6-5,TGTGCCAGCAGTTACAGTTCCCCGGGTGGCGAGCAGTACTTC,CASSYSSPGGEQYF
.,many,14,TRBJ2-2,TRBV28,TGTGCCAGTAACCTCGGAGGGGACACCGGGGAGCTGTTTTTT,CASNLGGDTGELFF
.,few,14,TRBJ1-6,TRBV12-3/TRBV12-4,TGTGCCAGCGCGCAGGACCCCAGAGGTTCACCCCTCCACTTT,CASAQDPRGSPLHF
.,many,17,TRBJ1-1,TRBV7-6,TGTGCCAGCCGAGAAAGCGGGACATTTTCCCTGAACACTGAAGCTTTCTTT,CASRESGTFSLNTEAFF
.,.,15,TRBJ2-7,TRBV30,TGTGCCTGGAGTGCCCCGGGACACCCCTCCTACGAGCAGTACTTC,CAWSAPGHPSYEQYF
.,.,15,TRBJ2-7,TRBV11-2,TGTGCCAGCAGCTTTACTCAGCCCGGACACTACGAGCAGTACTTC,CASSFTQPGHYEQYF
.,many,14,TRBJ1-5,TRBV19,TGTGCCAGTAGTATGCCCGAGGTGGGCCAGCCCCAGCATTTT,CASSMPEVGQPQHF
TRBD2,many,16,TRBJ2-7,TRBV19,TGTGCCAGTAGTTCCGCTAGCGGGGAAAGCTCCTACGAGCAGTACTTC,CASSSASGESSYEQYF
.,few,16,TRBJ2-2,TRBV5-1,TGCGCCAGCAGCTTGGTGAGCCGGGGAGGTACCGGGGAGCTGTTTTTT,CASSLVSRGGTGELFF
.,many,15,TRBJ2-7,TRBV6-1,TGTGCCAGCAGTGTCGAAGGGGCCCCCTCCTACGAGCAGTACTTC,CASSVEGAPSYEQYF
.,.,14,TRBJ2-7,TRBV20-1,TGCAGTGCTAGAGATCCCTCGGGGGTTGACGAGCAGTACTTC,CSARDPSGVDEQYF
.,many,11,TRBJ1-2,TRBV30,TGTGCCTGGGGAACGGGGGCTGGCTACACCTTC,CAWGTGAGYTF
.,many,12,TRBJ1-1,TRBV12-3/TRBV12-4,TGTGCCAGCAGGATGACAGACACTGAAGCTTTCTTT,CASRMTDTEAFF
.,.,15,TRBJ1-2,TRBV20-1,TGCAGTGCTAGACGTGGCGGGGGCGTGGGGTATGGCTACACCTTC,CSARRGGGVGYGYTF
.,few,13,TRBJ1-5,TRBV24-1,TGTGCCACCAGTGATCTCCAGGGCCAGCCCCAGCATTTT,CATSDLQGQPQHF
TRBD2,many,16,TRBJ2-7,TRBV25-1,TGTGCCAGCAGCGACACTGGGGCGGGAGCGTCCTACGAGCAGTACTTC,CASSDTGAGASYEQYF
.,many,15,TRBJ1-2,TRBV12-3/TRBV12-4,TGTGCCAGCAGTTTAAGAAGGGACAATTTCTATGGCTACACCTTC,CASSLRRDNFYGYTF
TRBD1,many,16,TRBJ1-1,TRBV19,TGTGCCAGTAGTTCCCGACAGGGAGCTATGAACACTGAAGCTTTCTTT,CASSSRQGAMNTEAFF
.,many,8,TRBJ1-2,TRBV30,TGTGCCTGGTATGGCTACACCTTC,CAWYGYTF
TRBD2,many,16,TRBJ2-4,TRBV5-1,TGCGCCAGCAGCTCCGACGGCGGGGGGGCCAAAAACATTCAGTACTTC,CASSSDGGGAKNIQYF
.,many,13,TRBJ1-1,TRBV6-5,TGTGCCAGCAGTCTGGACTGGGACGGTGAAGCTTTCTTT,CASSLDWDGEAFF
TRBD2,many,15,TRBJ2-7,TRBV19,TGTGCCAGTAGCGCGGGGGGCTCATTCTCCTACGAGCAGTACTTC,CASSAGGSFSYEQYF
.,few,17,TRBJ1-5,TRBV12-3/TRBV12-4,TGTGCCAGCAGCCACCTCAGAGGAGGGAATAGCAATCAGCCCCAGCATTTT,CASSHLRGGNSNQPQHF
TRBD1,many,14,TRBJ2-5,TRBV6-1,TGTGCCAGCAGTATTCAGGGGGCCCAAGAGACCCAGTACTTC,CASSIQGAQETQYF
.,many,14,TRBJ2-5,TRBV19,TGTGCCAGTAGTATTGGGGCCACCCAAGAGACCCAGTACTTC,CASSIGATQETQYF
.,few,13,TRBJ2-5,TRBV30,TGTGCCTGGAGTGTAAGCTATCAAGAGACCCAGTACTTC,CAWSVSYQETQYF
.,many,16,TRBJ1-5,TRBV19,TGTGCCAGTAGTATAGTGGCGAGACTTAGCAATCAGCCCCAGCATTTT,CASSIVARLSNQPQHF
.,few,15,TRBJ1-1,TRBV7-9,TGTGCCAGCAGCTCTCCCAGCGGCCGGAACACTGAAGCTTTCTTT,CASSSPSGRNTEAFF
TRBD1,.,15,TRBJ2-7,TRBV20-1,TGCAGTGCCAAACCTGGGACAGCCCTCGACTACGAGCAGTACTTC,CSAKPGTALDYEQYF
TRBD2,many,16,TRBJ2-4,TRBV20-1,TGCAGTGCTGCGGACGACCTTTGGGGAGGGAAAAACATTCAGTACTTC,CSAADDLWGGKNIQYF
.,.,12,TRBJ2-5,TRBV20-1,TGCAGTGCTGAGAGGGGTCAAGAGACCCAGTACTTC,CSAERGQETQYF
.,few,17,TRBJ1-5,TRBV28,TGTGCCAGCAGTTTATGGAGCGGAGGGGAACGGGCTCGGCCCCAGCATTTT,CASSLWSGGERARPQHF
.,.,15,TRBJ2-5,TRBV12-3/TRBV12-4,TGTGCCAGCAGTTTAGTCCAGAGCCAACAAGAGACCCAGTACTTC,CASSLVQSQQETQYF
TRBD1,.,15,TRBJ2-7,TRBV5-1,TGCGCCAGCAGCTTGGAAGGACAGGGGCACGACGAGCAGTACTTC,CASSLEGQGHDEQYF
TRBD1,.,14,TRBJ2-7,TRBV6-1,TGTGCCAGCCTAGGGACAGGGGCTCCCTACGAGCAGTACTTC,CASLGTGAPYEQYF